The present TCR beta chain was sequenced within a study of blood T cell repertoires in COVID-19. This table comes from immunoSEQ multiplex PCR, and its TCRdb copy is limited to in-frame clones, with some not included. The sample contains some 200,000 clones, 88% of which appear only once. The CDR3 is 16 residues long. V shed 5 bases, J shed 10 bases, and the junction held 13 bases outside the gene matches. CDR1 MDHEN and CDR2 SYDVKM come from the germline V gene. The table lists this clone with many counts. Sequences were obtained from peripheral blood. The rearrangement links TRBV28 to TRBJ2-1; 11 bases agree with TRBD2. This TCR was recovered from an older man with acute or convalescent COVID-19. The CDR3 nucleotides are TGTGCCAGCAGTCACCTCGGGACTAGCGGAAAGGGCGAGCAGTTCTTC. Residues: CASSHLGTSGKGEQFF.